These T cell receptor beta chains were read from a single sample in a study of graft-versus-host responses after intestinal transplantation. TCRdb's copy holds only in-frame clones and misses some; the assay was immunoSEQ multiplex PCR. Altogether approximately 99,000 clones are present, roughly 89% being singletons, with the ten largest covering roughly 0.2%. Which antigens these TCRs recognize remains unknown. Sequencing was performed on unstimulated CD4+ T cells sorted from spleen or lymph node cells, taken before transplant. Receptors originate from a human donor who was the organ donor for an intestinal transplant. Both conserved end residues are part of each CDR3. Fields, in order: V gene, clone size, D gene, J gene, CDR3 DNA, CDR3 protein. The D gene is left open where the match is weak. Some rows mark clone size as missing; the rest say once, few, many or name a class of expanded clone.

>TRBV5-4|-|TRBD2|TRBJ2-1
TGTGCCAGCAGCTTCGGGACTAGCGGGGCTAATGAGCAGTTCTTC
CASSFGTSGANEQFF
>TRBV6-5|-|-|TRBJ1-5
TGTGCCAGCAGCCAAAGCGGTAGCAATCAGCCCCAGCATTTT
CASSQSGSNQPQHF
>TRBV5-1|-|-|TRBJ2-3
TGCGCCAGCAGCATGGGTCCGCCCGGAGATACGCAGTATTTT
CASSMGPPGDTQYF
>TRBV18|few|-|TRBJ2-1
TGTGCCAGCTCACCACCAAACAGACCTGATGAGCAGTTCTTC
CASSPPNRPDEQFF
>TRBV27|-|-|TRBJ1-5
TGTGCCAGCAGTTTAACCAGTTATAGCAATCAGCCCCAGCATTTT
CASSLTSYSNQPQHF
>TRBV28|few|TRBD1|TRBJ1-2
TGTGCCACTCACCAGGGGGGCTATGGCTACACCTTC
CATHQGGYGYTF
>TRBV7-6|-|-|TRBJ1-5
TGTGCCAGCAGCCCCCCCGGGGGGCATCCCCAGCATTTT
CASSPPGGHPQHF
>TRBV5-1|-|TRBD2|TRBJ2-1
TGCGCCAGCAGCTTGATCATTCTAGCGGGGGGGATGTACAATGAGCAGTTCTTC
CASSLIILAGGMYNEQFF
>TRBV7-9|-|TRBD2|TRBJ2-7
TGTGCCACCCACGGACTAGCGGAGGCCGAGCAGTACTTC
CATHGLAEAEQYF
>TRBV4-2|-|TRBD1|TRBJ1-2
TGTGCCAGCAGCCAAGAGACCGACAGGGGGCGCGGTGGCTACACCTTC
CASSQETDRGRGGYTF
>TRBV5-1|-|TRBD1|TRBJ2-3
TGCGCCAGCAGCTTGGTAGGACAGGGAGGCACAGATACGCAGTATTTT
CASSLVGQGGTDTQYF
>TRBV4-1|-|-|TRBJ2-1
TGCGCCAGCAGCCAGCAGAACAGGGCCCCCCTGGACAATGAGCAGTTCTTC
CASSQQNRAPLDNEQFF
>TRBV30|-|-|TRBJ2-7
TGTGCCTGGAGTGTACAAGGACAGTCAATCAGCTACGAGCAGTACTTC
CAWSVQGQSISYEQYF
>TRBV9|-|-|TRBJ1-3
TGTGCCAGCAGTAGAAGAAACACCATATATTTT
CASSRRNTIYF
>TRBV2|-|-|TRBJ1-6
TGTGCCAGCACCCGGGGAAAATCACCCCTCCACTTT
CASTRGKSPLHF
>TRBV29-1|-|-|TRBJ2-7
TGCAGCGTAGCCGGGGTGGGGGCCCTCGCTGCCTACGAGCAGTACTTC
CSVAGVGALAAYEQYF
>TRBV4-1|-|-|TRBJ2-2
TGCGCCAGCAGCCCCCCCGTGACACCGACCGGGGAGCTGTTTTTT
CASSPPVTPTGELFF
>TRBV21-1|few|-|TRBJ2-3
-
CASSKVGQGSGDTQYF
>TRBV27|-|-|TRBJ1-5
TGTGCCAGCAGTTTAATCGGTGGGGAGGGCCAACATTTT
CASSLIGGEGQHF
>TRBV5-4|-|-|TRBJ2-7
TGTGCCAGCGAGCTTGCCACCGGGGGCTCCTACGAGCAGTACTTC
CASELATGGSYEQYF
>TRBV10-3|once|TRBD2|TRBJ2-3
TGTGCCATCAGTGACCCACCCCAGCGGGGACTAAGCGCAGATACGCAGTATTTT
CAISDPPQRGLSADTQYF
>TRBV6-4|once|-|TRBJ2-5
TGTGCCAGACAGGGAAAAGAGACCCAGTACTTC
CARQGKETQYF
>TRBV18|-|TRBD2|TRBJ2-5
TGTGCCAGCTCACCGCGACTAGCGGGCCTACAAGAGACCCAGTACTTC
CASSPRLAGLQETQYF
>TRBV27|-|TRBD1|TRBJ1-5
TGTGCCAGCAGTTTAGACAGGGTCAATCAGCCCCAGCATTTT
CASSLDRVNQPQHF
>TRBV6-1|-|-|TRBJ1-6
TGTGCCAGCGGTCTAGACAGAATATATTCACCCCTCCACTTT
CASGLDRIYSPLHF
>TRBV6-5|-|-|TRBJ1-3
TGTGCCAGCAGCCGTTTGGGGGCATCCGGAAACACCATATATTTT
CASSRLGASGNTIYF
>TRBV7-2|-|-|TRBJ2-4
TGTGCCAGCAGCCCTACTACACCGGTGGGCAAAAACATTCAGTACTTC
CASSPTTPVGKNIQYF
>TRBV10-3|-|-|TRBJ1-2
TGTGCCATCAGTGCCGGAAGGACCGGAGGGATTTATGGCTACACCTTC
CAISAGRTGGIYGYTF